These 27 T cell receptor beta chains came from one sample sequenced in a study of blood T cell repertoires in COVID-19. Generated by immunoSEQ multiplex PCR, the TCRdb table keeps only in-frame clones and is missing some. The data contain fewer than 350,000 clones, approximately 87% of them singletons. The sequencing input was peripheral blood. The receptors derive from a woman aged 25 to 39 with COVID-19, enrolled during active disease.

The V gene is TRBV28, the J gene TRBJ1-2, with 7 bases aligning to TRBD1. Germline-derived CDR1 and CDR2 are MDHEN and SYDVKM. This CDR3 comprises 12 residues. The V gene end was trimmed by 6 bases and the J gene end by 6 bases; junction bases not matched to a gene: 4. CDR3 bases: TGTGCCAGCAGACCTCAGGGGGATGGCTACACCTTC. It codes for CASRPQGDGYTF.

The chain carries TRBV15 and TRBJ2-2, with D possibly matching TRBD1 (6 bases). The V and J ends lost 8 bases and 6 bases respectively, with 19 bases between them. From germline, CDR1 is LNHNV and CDR2 YYDKDF (reference sequence). CDR3 length equals 15 residues. DNA of the CDR3: TGTGCCACCTCCCTTCTACAGGGAGCGGCCGGGGAGCTGTTTTTT. It specifies CATSLLQGAAGELFF.

This clone occurred a few times. The chain couples TRBV7-9 to TRBJ2-7, with 7 bases matching TRBD1. The V segment lost 5 bases and the J segment 5 bases; nucleotides outside the gene matches: 3. Per the germline V gene, CDR1 is SEHNR and CDR2 is FQNEAQ (reference sequence). The CDR3 consists of 12 residues. The CDR3 nucleotides are TGTGCCAGCAGCCACAGGGGAAACGAGCAGTACTTC. Protein: CASSHRGNEQYF.

The rearrangement uses TRBV2 and TRBJ1-2; 7 bases are shared with TRBD1. The length of the CDR3 is 12 residues. V shed 8 bases, J shed 3 bases, and the junction held 3 bases outside the gene matches. From germline, CDR1 is SNHLY and CDR2 FYNNEI. CDR3 residues: CASRRGDYGYTF. DNA of the CDR3: TGTGCCAGCCGCAGGGGGGACTATGGCTACACCTTC. Looking up the rest from reference TRBV2 and TRBJ1-2 gives the full variable domain: EPEVTQTPSHQVTQMGQEVILRCVPISNHLYFYWYRQILGQKVEFLVSFYNNEISEKSEIFDDQFSVERPDGSNFTLKIRSTKLEDSAMYFCASRRGDYGYTFGSGTRLTVV.

The V gene is TRBV15, the J gene TRBJ1-1; D is unresolved. The length of the CDR3 is 14 residues. V shed 5 bases and J shed 0 bases, with 10 bases lying between them. Germline loops: CDR1 LNHNV, CDR2 YYDKDF (reference sequence). CDR3 sequence: CATSYSPVNTEAFF. The CDR3 DNA reads as TGTGCCACCAGCTACAGTCCCGTGAACACTGAAGCTTTCTTT. Using reference TRBV15 and TRBJ1-1 for the parts outside the CDR3, the full variable domain is DAMVIQNPRYQVTQFGKPVTLSCSQTLNHNVMYWYQQKSSQAPKLLFHYYDKDFNNEADTPDNFQSRRPNTSFCFLDIRSPGLGDTAMYLCATSYSPVNTEAFFGQGTRLTVV.

In DNA form, the CDR3 reads TGTGCCAGCTCACCAGACAGGCCTGGGGCCGAGCAGTACTTC. It yields the protein CASSPDRPGAEQYF. V and J are TRBV18 and TRBJ2-7; tentatively, D is TRBD1 (6 bases). Trimming shortened V by 2 bases and J by 6 bases, and 14 bases separated the two germline ends. The length of the CDR3 is 14 residues. CDR1 and CDR2 (germline): KGHSH, LQKENI. The whole variable domain, filled in from reference TRBV18 and TRBJ2-7, reads NAGVMQNPRHLVRRRGQEARLRCSPMKGHSHVYWYRQLPEEGLKFMVYLQKENIIDESGMPKERFSAEFPKEGPSILRIQQVVRGDSAAYFCASSPDRPGAEQYFGPGTRLTVT.

The chain employs TRBV10-2 and TRBJ2-7, with 8 bases identical to TRBD2. CDR1 and CDR2 (germline): WSHSY, SAAADI. The CDR3 is 13 residues long. V was pared by 7 bases and J by 6 bases, with 8 bases of the junction left unmatched. As DNA, the CDR3 is TGCGCCAGCATCGGCGGGGGGCCGGGCGAGCAGTACTTC. This sequence encodes CASIGGGPGEQYF.

CDR3 nucleotide sequence: TGCGCCAGCAGATCGACTAGCGGTGTTGGAGAGACCCAGTACTTC. It translates to CASRSTSGVGETQYF. The V call is TRBV5-1, the J call TRBJ2-5, with TRBD2 matching 9 bases. The V gene end was trimmed by 5 bases and the J gene end by 4 bases; junction bases not matched to a gene: 9. Per germline, CDR1 SGHRS and CDR2 YFSETQ. CDR3 length: 15 amino acids.

The chain couples TRBV27 to TRBJ1-6; D is uncertain. The germline V gene has CDR1 MNHEY and CDR2 SMNVEV (reference sequence). The CDR3 has 14 residues. The V gene lost 2 bases and the J gene lost 5 bases, with 7 bases spanning the gap. The CDR3 DNA reads as TGTGCCAGCAGTTTACTTTCTGATAATTCACCCCTCCACTTT. Translated: CASSLLSDNSPLHF.

The rearrangement joins TRBV3-1 (or the pseudogene TRBV3-2) to TRBJ2-7; D might be TRBD1 (5 bases). Germline V gene data show CDR1 as LGHDT and CDR2 as YNNKEL (reference sequence). V dropped 6 bases and J dropped 5 bases, with 14 bases sitting between them. The CDR3 contains 13 residues. The CDR3 here is CASRDNPGNEQYF. The CDR3 region has the DNA TGTGCCAGCAGGGACAATCCAGGGAACGAGCAGTACTTC.

The chain recombines TRBV5-1 with TRBJ2-7, with TRBD2 matching over 10 bases. In germline, CDR1 is SGHRS, CDR2 YFSETQ. This CDR3 contains 14 residues. The V and J ends lost 5 bases and 6 bases, in that order; junction bases with no gene match: 8. The CDR3 is CASSLLAGNSEQYF. CDR3 nucleotides: TGCGCCAGCAGTCTACTAGCGGGGAACTCCGAGCAGTACTTC.

This rearrangement joins TRBV19 to TRBJ1-5; 7 positions match TRBD1. With V trimmed by 3 bases and J by 4 bases, 3 bases remained unmatched. CDR3 length: 14 residues. The germline gives CDR1 LNHDA, CDR2 SQIVND (reference sequence). This chain's CDR3 is CASSIRDRNQPQHF. The DNA for the CDR3 is TGTGCCAGTAGTATCCGGGACAGAAATCAGCCCCAGCATTTT.

V is TRBV28 and J is TRBJ2-1, with D maybe TRBD2 (6 bases). V lost 4 bases and J lost 9, with 13 bases in between. Looked up from germline, CDR1 is MDHEN and CDR2 is SYDVKM. This CDR3 is 13 amino acids long. The CDR3 DNA sequence: TGTGCCAGCAGTTCGACGGGGGTGGGTGAGCAGTTCTTC. Its protein product is CASSSTGVGEQFF.

The V and J genes are TRBV27 and TRBJ1-4, with a weak D call TRBD1 (5 bases). The germline gives CDR1 MNHEY, CDR2 SMNVEV (reference sequence). Trimming cost V 6 bases and J 2 bases, with 13 bases left between them. The CDR3 is 15 residues long. In DNA form, the CDR3 reads TGTGCCAGCAGCCCTACCAGGGTCACTAATGAAAAACTGTTTTTT. Amino acid sequence: CASSPTRVTNEKLFF.

This sequence joins TRBV6-6 and TRBJ1-5; 8 nucleotides align to TRBD1. The CDR3 totals 14 residues. Per germline, CDR1 MNHNY and CDR2 SVGAGI (reference sequence). With 4 bases clipped from V and 3 bases from J, the junction kept 2 bases outside the gene matches. CDR3 region: CASSWTGNNQPQHF. The CDR3 DNA follows: TGTGCCAGCAGTTGGACAGGGAACAATCAGCCCCAGCATTTT.

This clone appeared once. The chain is built from TRBV2 and TRBJ1-2, with D possibly matching TRBD1 (6 bases). The V end lost 8 bases, the J end lost 0 bases, and 16 bases lay between the germline ends. The CDR3 length is 15 residues. Germline CDR1 and CDR2: SNHLY and FYNNEI. CDR3 residues: CASFRQVKANYGYTF. The CDR3, as DNA: TGTGCCAGCTTCCGACAGGTGAAAGCTAACTATGGCTACACCTTC.

The V gene is TRBV2, the J gene TRBJ1-1, with no clear D. This CDR3 spans 13 amino acids. V lost 7 bases, J lost 0 bases, and 9 bases lay in between. Per germline, CDR1 SNHLY and CDR2 FYNNEI. CDR3 nucleotide sequence: TGTGCCAGCAATCGGGAGATGAACACTGAAGCTTTCTTT. Translating gives CASNREMNTEAFF.

The rearrangement links TRBV27 to TRBJ1-1, with 8 bases identical to TRBD1. CDR1 and CDR2 (germline): MNHEY, SMNVEV (reference sequence). V was pared by 3 bases and J by 3 bases, with 6 bases of the junction left unmatched. The CDR3 length is 15 residues. CDR3 nucleotide sequence: TGTGCCAGCAGTTTGCCAGGGGGCGAATACACTGAAGCTTTCTTT. Translated, it gives CASSLPGGEYTEAFF.

The chain carries TRBV5-1 and TRBJ2-1; tentative D call: TRBD1 (6 bases). V was trimmed by 4 bases and J by 0 bases, leaving 14 bases between them. The germline gives CDR1 SGHRS, CDR2 YFSETQ. This CDR3 is 16 amino acids long. CDR3 protein: CASSPVGASSYNEQFF. The CDR3 DNA follows: TGCGCCAGCAGCCCAGTGGGGGCTAGCTCCTACAATGAGCAGTTCTTC.

The V call is TRBV27, the J call TRBJ1-4, with a weak D call TRBD1 (5 bases). CDR3 length equals 14 residues. V lost 5 bases, J lost 8 bases, and 15 bases lay in between. From germline, CDR1 is MNHEY and CDR2 SMNVEV (reference sequence). The CDR3 region is CASSEQAWREKLFF. CDR3 sequence (DNA): TGTGCCAGCAGTGAACAGGCCTGGCGGGAAAAACTGTTTTTT.

This clone was recorded once. The chain links TRBV9 to TRBJ2-7; D unresolved. The CDR3 is made up of 15 amino acids. V dropped 4 bases and J dropped 0 bases, with 14 bases sitting between them. CDR1 and CDR2 from the germline V gene are SGDLS and YYNGEE. CDR3 region: CASSSSLVSSYEQYF. The CDR3 bases are TGTGCCAGCAGCTCCTCGCTCGTTAGCTCCTACGAGCAGTACTTC.

This chain connects TRBV3-1 (or the pseudogene TRBV3-2) to TRBJ2-2; 14 bases agree with TRBD2. The CDR3 length is 16 residues. The J segment lost 6 bases and the V segment lost 4 bases, leaving 4 bases of the junction unmatched. CDR1 LGHDT and CDR2 YNNKEL come from the germline V gene (reference sequence). The CDR3 DNA reads as TGTGCCAGCAGCCTTCAGACTAGCGGGGGGGCCGGGGAGCTGTTTTTT. This codes for CASSLQTSGGAGELFF.

As regards this clone: Other DNA variants within this sample encode the same CDR3. This sequence joins TRBV28 and TRBJ2-7, with D perhaps matching TRBD1 (6 bases). The germline CDR1 and CDR2 sequences are MDHEN and SYDVKM. The CDR3 runs to 14 residues. Trimming took 3 bases from V and 4 from J, leaving 13 bases between them. The CDR3 DNA is TGTGCCAGCAGTTTGACAGGCGGCAATTACGAGCAGTACTTC. It translates to CASSLTGGNYEQYF.

The chain carries TRBV27 and TRBJ2-3, with D tentatively TRBD2 (6 bases). The ends were cut back, 5 bases at V and 7 bases at J, with 16 bases in the middle. From germline, CDR1 is MNHEY and CDR2 SMNVEV (reference sequence). CDR3 size: 14 residues. DNA for the CDR3: TGTGCCAGCAGTGTAACGGGAGAAAGCTATACGCAGTATTTT. This encodes CASSVTGESYTQYF.

This clone was seen only once. V and J are TRBV24-1 and TRBJ1-4, with 10 nucleotides matching TRBD1. V lost 9 bases, J lost 5 bases, and 5 bases stayed unmatched. CDR1 KGHDR and CDR2 SFDVKD come from the germline V gene. The CDR3 extends over 14 amino acids. CDR3 amino acids: CATPDRGLNEKLFF. The CDR3 DNA follows: TGTGCCACCCCGGACAGGGGGTTGAATGAAAAACTGTTTTTT.

This chain links TRBV7-6 with TRBJ2-1, with unresolved D. Germline-derived CDR1 and CDR2 are SGHVS and FNYEAQ. The ends were cut back, 2 bases at V and 5 bases at J, with 7 bases in the middle. This CDR3 contains 13 residues. The CDR3 loop reads CASSLTTNNEQFF. In DNA form, the CDR3 reads TGTGCCAGCAGCTTAACTACAAACAATGAGCAGTTCTTC.

This rearrangement joins TRBV19 to TRBJ1-6; D is uncertain. In germline, CDR1 is LNHDA, CDR2 SQIVND (reference sequence). This CDR3 is built from 15 residues. Trimming stripped 5 bases from V and 0 bases from J, with 8 bases between. The CDR3 coding sequence is TGTGCCAGTAGTTGGGCGAGCTCCTATAATTCACCCCTCCACTTT. This translates into CASSWASSYNSPLHF.